The 21 T cell receptor beta chains listed next were all sequenced from one sample in a study of beta chain features in type 1 diabetes. Regarding the study as a whole: Within each of all four CD4+ subsets, Type 1 diabetes patients had TCRB CDR3s that were moderately but significantly shorter.

Their specific antigens are unknown. The study reverse transcribed the entire isolated RNA, so it sequenced expressed TCRB transcripts. Sequencing was performed with immunoSEQ multiplex PCR; in TCRdb, only in-frame clones are kept and a portion is missing. The table records about 340,000 clones, around 8.5% of them present only once. The sequenced sample was central memory CD4+ T cells from blood. The receptor source for this set is a man aged 30 to 39 with type 1 diabetes.

Remarks on this clone: Other DNA sequences in this sample translate to the same CDR3. The chain couples TRBV6-5 to TRBJ2-5; TRBD1 is a possible D gene (5 bases). Germline lookup yields CDR1 MNHEY and CDR2 SVGAGI. This CDR3 spans 13 amino acids. V shed 4 bases and J shed 0 bases, with 6 bases lying between them. The CDR3 DNA follows: TGTGCCAGCAGTTCAGGGAACCAAGAGACCCAGTACTTC. As protein: CASSSGNQETQYF.

This chain links TRBV6-5 with TRBJ1-2; unclear D gene. Germline V gives CDR1 MNHEY, CDR2 SVGAGI. The CDR3 runs 14 residues. The V gene lost 2 bases and the J gene lost 4 bases, with 11 bases spanning the gap. This CDR3 reads CASSYEQRTYGYTF. CDR3 in DNA: TGTGCCAGCAGTTACGAACAGAGGACCTATGGCTACACCTTC.

The sample holds a few counts of this clone. The chain carries TRBV5-6 and TRBJ1-2; no definite D call. Trimming took off 4 bases at V and 8 bases at J, with 9 bases between the two ends. The length of the CDR3 is 11 residues. The germline V gene has CDR1 SGHDT and CDR2 YYEEEE. This chain's CDR3 is CASSDGSGYTF. The CDR3 DNA reads as TGTGCCAGCAGCGATGGGAGCGGCTACACCTTC.

V is TRBV7-2 and J is TRBJ1-5; unclear D gene. In germline, CDR1 is SGHTA, CDR2 FQGNSA. V was trimmed by 5 bases and J by 5 bases, leaving 10 bases between them. The length of the CDR3 is 13 residues. The CDR3 DNA follows: TGTGCCAGCAGCAATTACCTGGATCAGCCCCAGCATTTT. It codes for CASSNYLDQPQHF. The variable domain in full, with the rest retrieved from reference TRBV7-2 and TRBJ1-5, is GAGVSQSPSNKVTEKGKDVELRCDPISGHTALYWYRQSLGQGLEFLIYFQGNSAPDKSGLPSDRFSAERTGGSVSTLTIQRTQQEDSAVYLCASSNYLDQPQHFGDGTRLSIL.

This clone was counted only a few times. The identical CDR3 is also encoded by other nucleotide sequences in the sample. The chain couples TRBV28 to TRBJ2-3; 9 nucleotides match TRBD1. This CDR3 contains 13 residues. The germline CDR1 and CDR2 sequences are MDHEN and SYDVKM. V shed 8 bases, J shed 0 bases, and the junction held 0 bases outside the gene matches. Here the CDR3 DNA reads TGTGCCAGCGGGACAGGGAGCACAGATACGCAGTATTTT. It specifies CASGTGSTDTQYF.

The gene calls are TRBV4-3 and TRBJ2-3, with D maybe TRBD2 (5 bases). This CDR3 region has 17 residues. Per the germline V gene, CDR1 is LGHNA and CDR2 is YSLEER. V was shortened by 1 base and J by 0 bases, with 14 bases between the two germline ends. The CDR3 is CASSQAVASLSTDTQYF. The CDR3, as DNA: TGCGCCAGCAGCCAAGCAGTAGCGAGCCTCAGCACAGATACGCAGTATTTT.

This clone has more than one count but fewer than ten. The chain has TRBV30 and TRBJ1-5; D may be TRBD1 (5 bases). From germline, CDR1 is GTSNPN and CDR2 SVGIG (reference sequence). The CDR3 is made up of 13 amino acids. V was clipped by 0 bases and J by 5 bases, with 8 bases between them. The CDR3 region is CAWSVGTDQPQHF. CDR3 DNA sequence: TGTGCCTGGAGTGTAGGGACGGATCAGCCCCAGCATTTT.

The chain carries TRBV27 and TRBJ2-5; TRBD1 matches 7 bases. CDR1 and CDR2 from the germline V gene are MNHEY and SMNVEV (reference sequence). Germline trimming cut 5 bases from V and 5 bases from J; bases unmatched to any gene: 11. The CDR3 has 15 residues. The CDR3: CASSPRAGGGETQYF. As DNA, the CDR3 is TGTGCCAGCAGTCCACGTGCAGGGGGTGGCGAGACCCAGTACTTC.

This clone was counted only a few times. The chain couples TRBV30 to TRBJ1-3; D is uncertain. The CDR3 has 15 residues. Germline-derived CDR1 and CDR2 are GTSNPN and SVGIG (reference sequence). Trimming removed 5 bases from V and 3 bases from J, with 17 bases in between. This CDR3 reads CAWSSGPSIGNTIYF. Here the CDR3 DNA reads TGTGCCTGGTCTTCTGGACCGTCTATTGGAAACACCATATATTTT.

V usage is TRBV30 and J usage is TRBJ2-7; perhaps TRBD1 as D (5 bases). V lost 2 bases, J lost 7 bases, and 15 bases lay in between. This CDR3 is 13 amino acids long. Germline assignment: CDR1 GTSNPN and CDR2 SVGIG (reference sequence). CDR3: CAWSFGNRREQYF. The CDR3 nucleotides are TGTGCCTGGAGTTTTGGAAACAGGCGGGAGCAGTACTTC. The whole variable domain, remainder taken from reference TRBV30 and TRBJ2-7, is SQTIHQWPATLVQPVGSPLSLECTVEGTSNPNLYWYRQAAGRGLQLLFYSVGIGQISSEVPQNLSASRPQDRQFILSSKKLLLSDSGFYLCAWSFGNRREQYFGPGTRLTVT.

This clone has ten or more counts. The CDR3 is CASSETGVLGPGANVLTF. The DNA of the CDR3 is TGTGCCAGCAGTGAGACAGGGGTTTTGGGTCCTGGGGCCAACGTCCTGACTTTC. The gene calls are TRBV6-1 and TRBJ2-6, with 8 bases lining up with TRBD1. The CDR3 spans 18 residues. The J segment lost 2 bases and the V segment lost 3 bases, leaving 9 bases of the junction unmatched. Germline values: CDR1 MNHNS, CDR2 SASEGT.

The chain carries TRBV27 and TRBJ1-2; unclear D gene. V lost 8 bases to trimming and J lost 2 bases, with 6 bases between them. Germline CDR1 and CDR2: MNHEY and SMNVEV (reference sequence). The CDR3 spans 11 residues. In DNA, the CDR3 is TGTGCCAGCGGACTGAACTATGGCTACACCTTC. Translation gives CASGLNYGYTF.

Only a few counts were recorded for this clone. This rearrangement joins TRBV7-9 to TRBJ2-7, with a weak D call TRBD2 (6 bases). CDR3 length equals 14 residues. Germline CDR1 reads SEHNR; CDR2 reads FQNEAQ (reference sequence). Between the trimmed V and J ends, which lost 3 bases and 7 bases, there was a span of 16 bases. The CDR3 sequence is CASSLRVNGLEQYF. DNA of the CDR3: TGTGCCAGCAGCTTGAGGGTAAATGGACTAGAGCAGTACTTC. The complete variable domain, with remaining parts taken from reference TRBV7-9 and TRBJ2-7, reads DTGVSQNPRHKITKRGQNVTFRCDPISEHNRLYWYRQTLGQGPEFLTYFQNEAQLEKSRLLSDRFSAERPKGSFSTLEIQRTEQGDSAMYLCASSLRVNGLEQYFGPGTRLTVT.

The chain couples TRBV19 to TRBJ1-1, with D possibly matching TRBD1 (5 bases). Per germline, CDR1 LNHDA and CDR2 SQIVND (reference sequence). The CDR3 totals 16 residues. Deletions cut 5 bases from V and 4 bases from J, with 20 bases between. CDR3: CASSATGRGDRTEAFF. In DNA, the CDR3 is TGTGCCAGTAGTGCGACGGGACGGGGAGATCGCACTGAAGCTTTCTTT.

There are many counts of this clone. The chain recombines TRBV9 with TRBJ1-2, with D perhaps TRBD1 (5 bases). V was cut by 4 bases and J by 8 bases, with 12 bases left in between. In germline, CDR1 is SGDLS, CDR2 YYNGEE. This CDR3 comprises 12 residues. The CDR3 loop is CASSPLGGGYTF. As DNA, the CDR3 is TGTGCCAGCAGCCCCTTGGGGGGAGGCTACACCTTC.

This clone was picked up a small number of times. The CDR3 DNA follows: TGTGCCAGCACCCGAACCGGGACTGCGACCTACGAGCAGTACTTC. Protein: CASTRTGTATYEQYF. The J gene is TRBJ2-7, the V gene TRBV5-6, with D possibly being TRBD2 (6 bases). Trimming shortened V by 6 bases and J by 2 bases, and 18 bases separated the two germline ends. Germline CDR1 SGHDT, CDR2 YYEEEE. This CDR3 contains 15 residues.

This clone was counted ten times or more. The chain uses TRBV6-1 and TRBJ2-5; D not certain. Germline CDR1 and CDR2: MNHNS and SASEGT. Trimming pared 2 bases from V and 2 bases from J, leaving 12 bases between. This CDR3 comprises 15 residues. This chain's CDR3 is CASSEQKQRQETQYF. The CDR3 nucleotides are TGTGCCAGCAGTGAACAAAAACAGCGTCAAGAGACCCAGTACTTC.

The rearrangement uses TRBV25-1 and TRBJ2-7, with TRBD1 as a possible D gene (5 bases). V lost 7 bases to trimming and J lost 3 bases, with 10 bases between them. Germline V CDR1 and CDR2: MGHDK, SYGVNS. This CDR3 spans 12 amino acids. In nucleotides, the CDR3 is TGTGCCAGCACAGGGCCATTCTACGAGCAGTACTTC. This gives the protein CASTGPFYEQYF.

V is TRBV30 and J is TRBJ1-5; the D gene is possibly TRBD1 (5 bases). The CDR3 extends over 13 amino acids. Germline CDR1 GTSNPN, CDR2 SVGIG (reference sequence). V lost 5 bases to trimming and J lost 7 bases, with 15 bases between them. CDR3 protein: CAWGTGEVQPQHF. The CDR3 DNA follows: TGTGCCTGGGGGACGGGGGAGGTACAGCCCCAGCATTTT.

This clone was seen more than once but under ten times. This chain connects TRBV9 to TRBJ1-4; a weak D match, TRBD1 (6 bases). The CDR3 runs to 16 residues. V was clipped by 4 bases and J by 2 bases, with 15 bases between them. Germline values: CDR1 SGDLS, CDR2 YYNGEE. The CDR3 is CASSPRGAITNEKLFF. The DNA of the CDR3 is TGTGCCAGCAGCCCCCGGGGGGCGATCACTAATGAAAAACTGTTTTTT.

This clone was observed a handful of times. The chain employs TRBV2 and TRBJ2-1; D may be TRBD1 (6 bases). The CDR3 totals 11 residues. The V end was cut by 3 bases, the J end by 15 bases, with 12 bases between. Germline CDR1 is SNHLY and CDR2 is FYNNEI. In DNA, the CDR3 is TGTGCCAGCAGTGAGGCTGGGACAACGTTCTTC. Translating gives CASSEAGTTFF.